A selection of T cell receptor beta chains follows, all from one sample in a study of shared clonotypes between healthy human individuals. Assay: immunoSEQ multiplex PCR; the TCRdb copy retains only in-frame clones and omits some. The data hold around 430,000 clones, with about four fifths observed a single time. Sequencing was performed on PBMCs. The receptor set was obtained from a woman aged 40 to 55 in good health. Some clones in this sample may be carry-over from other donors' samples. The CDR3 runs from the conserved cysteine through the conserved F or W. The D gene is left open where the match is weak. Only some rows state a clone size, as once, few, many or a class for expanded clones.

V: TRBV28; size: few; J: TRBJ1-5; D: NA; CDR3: CASSATAPSNQPQHF; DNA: TGTGCCAGCAGTGCAACAGCTCCGAGCAATCAGCCCCAGCATTTT
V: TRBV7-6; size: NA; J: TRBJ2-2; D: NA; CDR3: CASSLVGATNTGELFF; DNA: TGTGCCAGCAGCTTAGTGGGCGCCACCAACACCGGGGAGCTGTTTTTT
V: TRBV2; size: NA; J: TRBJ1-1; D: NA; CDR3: CASSPSWRTEAFF; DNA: TGTGCCAGCAGTCCCTCCTGGAGGACTGAAGCTTTCTTT
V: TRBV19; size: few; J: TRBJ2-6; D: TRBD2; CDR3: CASSPRLAGRSGANVLTF; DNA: TGTGCCAGTAGTCCTCGACTAGCGGGGCGCTCTGGGGCCAACGTCCTGACTTTC
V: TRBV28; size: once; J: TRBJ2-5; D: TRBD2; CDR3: CASSFPGGLEETQYF; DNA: TGTGCCAGCAGTTTTCCGGGGGGGTTGGAAGAGACCCAGTACTTC
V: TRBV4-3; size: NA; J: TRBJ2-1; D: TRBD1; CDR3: CASSQAWGTGGNEQFF; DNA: TGCGCCAGCAGCCAAGCCTGGGGGACAGGGGGCAATGAGCAGTTCTTC
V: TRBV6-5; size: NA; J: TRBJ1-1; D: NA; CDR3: CATSRHANTEAFF; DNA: TGTGCCACTTCCCGCCATGCGAACACTGAAGCTTTCTTT
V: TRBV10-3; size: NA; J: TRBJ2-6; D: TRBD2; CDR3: CAISEREGFGRPNSESGANVLTF; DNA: TGTGCCATCAGTGAGAGGGAGGGGTTCGGGAGACCCAACTCGGAGTCTGGGGCCAACGTCCTGACTTTC
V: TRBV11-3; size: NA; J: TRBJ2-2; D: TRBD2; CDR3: CASSLAGAGELFF; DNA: TGTGCCAGCAGCCTAGCGGGAGCCGGGGAGCTGTTTTTT
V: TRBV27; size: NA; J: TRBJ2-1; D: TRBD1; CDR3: CASSRDREHYNEQFF; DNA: TGTGCCAGCAGTAGGGACAGGGAGCACTACAATGAGCAGTTCTTC
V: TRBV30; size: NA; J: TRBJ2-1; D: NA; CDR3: CAWSVQGLGEQFF; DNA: TGTGCCTGGAGTGTACAGGGATTGGGGGAGCAGTTCTTC
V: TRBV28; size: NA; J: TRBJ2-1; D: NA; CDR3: CASSSGSHNEQFF; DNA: TGTGCCAGCAGTTCCGGGAGTCACAATGAGCAGTTCTTC
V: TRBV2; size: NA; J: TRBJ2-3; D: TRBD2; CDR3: CASGGRAVSTDTQYF; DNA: TGTGCCAGCGGCGGGAGAGCCGTAAGCACAGATACGCAGTATTTT
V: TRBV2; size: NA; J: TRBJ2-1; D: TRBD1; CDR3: CASSLRTGGSYNEQFF; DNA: TGTGCCAGCAGTCTACGGACAGGGGGCTCCTACAATGAGCAGTTCTTC
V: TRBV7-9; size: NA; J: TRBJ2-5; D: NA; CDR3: CASSHPGAGTQETQYF; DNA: TGTGCCAGCAGCCATCCCGGTGCAGGGACCCAAGAGACCCAGTACTTC
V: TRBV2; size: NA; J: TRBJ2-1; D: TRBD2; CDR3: CASGGGTSGSLRFF; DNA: TGTGCCAGCGGGGGAGGGACTAGCGGGAGCCTGCGGTTCTTC
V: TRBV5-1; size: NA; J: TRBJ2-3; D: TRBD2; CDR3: CASSLSGLAGGRKGQYF; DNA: TGCGCCAGCAGCTTGTCGGGACTAGCGGGAGGCCGTAAAGGGCAGTATTTT
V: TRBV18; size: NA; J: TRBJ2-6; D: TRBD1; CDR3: CASSPRQGRGTGANVLTF; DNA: TGTGCCAGCTCACCAAGACAGGGACGAGGAACTGGGGCCAACGTCCTGACTTTC
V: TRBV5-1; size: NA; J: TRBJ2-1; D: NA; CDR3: CASSRGVRYNEQFF; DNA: TGCGCCAGCAGCAGGGGCGTACGGTACAATGAGCAGTTCTTC
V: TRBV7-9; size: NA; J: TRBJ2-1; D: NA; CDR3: CASSPGPPDFAEQFF; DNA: TGTGCCAGCAGCCCCGGACCCCCCGACTTTGCTGAGCAGTTCTTC
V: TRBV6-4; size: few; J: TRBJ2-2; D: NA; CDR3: CASSAGDTGELFF; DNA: TGTGCCAGCAGTGCCGGTGACACCGGGGAGCTGTTTTTT
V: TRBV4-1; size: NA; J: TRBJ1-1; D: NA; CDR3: CASSHADRNTEAFF; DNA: TGCGCCAGCAGCCACGCAGACAGGAACACTGAAGCTTTCTTT
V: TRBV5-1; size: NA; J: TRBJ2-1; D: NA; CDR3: CASSPGQTTYNEQFF; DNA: TGCGCCAGCAGCCCTGGACAGACGACCTACAATGAGCAGTTCTTC
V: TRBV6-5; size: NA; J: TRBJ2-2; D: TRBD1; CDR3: CASSWGQGVFGELFF; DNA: TGTGCCAGCAGTTGGGGACAGGGGGTGTTCGGGGAGCTGTTTTTT
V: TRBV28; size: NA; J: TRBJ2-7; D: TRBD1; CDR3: CASSAGTEELQYF; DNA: TGTGCCAGCAGTGCCGGGACAGAGGAGCTGCAGTACTTC
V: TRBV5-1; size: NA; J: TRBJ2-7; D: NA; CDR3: CASSLVGRSLDEQYF; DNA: TGCGCCAGCAGCTTGGTTGGAAGAAGCCTGGACGAGCAGTACTTC
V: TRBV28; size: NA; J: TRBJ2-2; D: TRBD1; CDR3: CASSPRVRDRGLSNTGELFF; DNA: TGTGCCAGCAGTCCCAGGGTCCGGGACAGGGGGCTTTCGAACACCGGGGAGCTGTTTTTT
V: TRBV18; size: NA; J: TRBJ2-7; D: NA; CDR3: CASSPPGTLTYEQYF; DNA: TGTGCCAGCTCACCACCCGGGACCCTAACCTACGAGCAGTACTTC